This is a list of T cell receptor beta chains from one sample in a study of cytomegalovirus exposure and HLA in healthy donors. The data were produced by immunoSEQ multiplex PCR, yet TCRdb's version contains in-frame clones alone and is incomplete. The data show hundreds of thousands of clones, around 90% seen once. The sequencing sample was made of PBMCs. The receptor source for this set is a young woman in good health and CMV-seropositive. Each CDR3 is given with its conserved first and last residue. The order of the fields is clone size, D gene, V gene, J gene, CDR3 length, CDR3 DNA, CDR3 protein. A D gene is named only where the DNA matches it firmly. Part of the rows lack a size; the others show once, few, many or a class for expanded clones.

.	.	TRBV4-1	TRBJ2-1	14	TGCGCCAGCAGCCAAGATGATCGGTACAATGAGCAGTTCTTC	CASSQDDRYNEQFF
.	TRBD2	TRBV27	TRBJ2-6	21	TGTGCCAGCAGTTTCCGGCGGGCGTGGCCGGGGGGAAGCTCTGGGGCCAACGTCCTGACTTTC	CASSFRRAWPGGSSGANVLTF
few	.	TRBV19	TRBJ1-5	14	TGTGCCAGTACCAACGGACACTTCAATCAGCCCCAGCATTTT	CASTNGHFNQPQHF
.	.	TRBV6-1	TRBJ1-1	12	TGTGCCAGCGACAGGATGAACACTGAAGCTTTCTTT	CASDRMNTEAFF
.	TRBD1	TRBV10-3	TRBJ2-7	12	TGTGCCACCGGGACAGGGATGAACGAGCAGTACTTC	CATGTGMNEQYF
few	TRBD1	TRBV5-4	TRBJ2-1	16	TGTGCCAGCAGCTTCCCAGGGACAGGGGCCTACAATGAGCAGTTCTTC	CASSFPGTGAYNEQFF
.	.	TRBV20-1	TRBJ2-3	11	TGCAGTGCTAGAGCAGGGAATACGCAGTATTTT	CSARAGNTQYF
.	TRBD2	TRBV6-6	TRBJ2-3	16	TGTGCCAGCAGTTTCACGACTAGCGGACCCACAGATACGCAGTATTTT	CASSFTTSGPTDTQYF
.	.	TRBV2	TRBJ1-1	14	TGTGCCAGCAGTGAAGGACCCCGGGACACTGAAGCTTTCTTT	CASSEGPRDTEAFF
few	.	TRBV5-6	TRBJ2-5	13	TGTGCCAGCAGCTTGGCTCCTCGGGAGACCCAGTACTTC	CASSLAPRETQYF
.	TRBD2	TRBV4-1	TRBJ2-2	16	TGCGCCAGCAGCCAAGACCCGACTAGCGGAGGCGGGGAGCTGTTTTTT	CASSQDPTSGGGELFF
.	.	TRBV19	TRBJ1-5	15	TGTGCCAGTAGTTCCCATACGACAGTGAATCAGCCCCAGCATTTT	CASSSHTTVNQPQHF
once	.	TRBV29-1	TRBJ2-7	13	TGCAGCGTTGGAGCCCGACAGTCCTACGAGCAGTACTTC	CSVGARQSYEQYF
.	TRBD2	TRBV9	TRBJ2-7	15	TGTGCCAGCAGCGTCTCATTGACTAGCGTCTACGAGCAGTACTTC	CASSVSLTSVYEQYF
.	.	TRBV4-1	TRBJ1-2	15	TGCGCCAGCAGCCAAGATCGGGGGGAGTTCTATGGCTACACCTTC	CASSQDRGEFYGYTF
.	TRBD1	TRBV7-6	TRBJ2-6	17	TGTGCCAGCAGCTCCCGACAGGGTGTGTTTGGGGCCAACGTCCTGACTTTC	CASSSRQGVFGANVLTF
.	TRBD1	TRBV14	TRBJ2-5	15	TGTGCCAGCAGCCAAGGGACAGGGGGATGGGAGACCCAGTACTTC	CASSQGTGGWETQYF
few	.	TRBV5-1	TRBJ2-7	12	TGCGCCAGCAGCCTGGACTCCGTCGAGCAGTACTTC	CASSLDSVEQYF
.	.	TRBV7-8	TRBJ1-4	16	TGTGCCAGCAGCTCCCGTCTGGGAGCAACTAATGAAAAACTGTTTTTT	CASSSRLGATNEKLFF
.	TRBD2	TRBV5-1	TRBJ2-2	16	TGCGCCAGCAGCTTGGCACTAGCGGCGAACACCGGGGAGCTGTTTTTT	CASSLALAANTGELFF
.	.	TRBV9	TRBJ2-1	13	TGTGCCAGCAGCGGACAACTAGTACCTGAGCAGTTCTTC	CASSGQLVPEQFF
.	.	TRBV5-6	TRBJ1-4	17	TGTGCCAGCAGCTTGTACAGGGTGACCCTCCTTAATGAAAAACTGTTTTTT	CASSLYRVTLLNEKLFF
.	.	TRBV25-1	TRBJ2-5	15	TGTGCCAGCAGTGGAATTACATGGTACCAAGAGACCCAGTACTTC	CASSGITWYQETQYF
.	TRBD1	TRBV5-4	TRBJ1-2	15	TGTGCCAGCAGCTTGATTCGAACAGGGGGCTATGGCTACACCTTC	CASSLIRTGGYGYTF
.	.	TRBV27	TRBJ2-5	13	TGTGCCAGCAGAGGCGGCCTGAGGGAGACCCAGTACTTC	CASRGGLRETQYF
.	TRBD2	TRBV4-1	TRBJ2-2	19	TGCGCCAGCAGCCAAGATAGGTTAGCGGGAGGTTCGAACACCGGGGAGCTGTTTTTT	CASSQDRLAGGSNTGELFF
.	.	TRBV27	TRBJ2-3	17	TGTGCCAGCAGTTTAGATCCTGTGGGGGGACGCACAGATACGCAGTATTTT	CASSLDPVGGRTDTQYF
.	.	TRBV7-7	TRBJ2-2	12	TGTGCTAGCAGCTCCGGTTTCGGGGAGCTGTTTTTT	CASSSGFGELFF
.	.	TRBV19	TRBJ1-5	15	TGTGCCAGTAGCTGGGGCAGCAATTCTCATCAGCCCCAGCATTTT	CASSWGSNSHQPQHF
.	.	TRBV25-1	TRBJ1-1	14	TGTGCCAGCAGTGAAACCGCAGGGGCCGCTGAAGCTTTCTTT	CASSETAGAAEAFF
once	TRBD1	TRBV27	TRBJ1-2	14	TGTGCCAGCAGGTTAAGACAGGGTATTAGTGGCTACACCTTC	CASRLRQGISGYTF
.	.	TRBV10-3	TRBJ2-2	16	TGTGCCATCAGTGAGTCAACGACTAAATCACCCGGGGAGCTGTTTTTT	CAISESTTKSPGELFF
few	.	TRBV19	TRBJ1-1	14	TGTGCCAGTAACCTCAGGGGAAGTCACACTGAAGCTTTCTTT	CASNLRGSHTEAFF
.	TRBD2	TRBV10-3	TRBJ2-2	15	TGTGCCATCAGAGACAGCGGGATCAACACCGGGGAGCTGTTTTTT	CAIRDSGINTGELFF
.	.	TRBV7-9	TRBJ2-7	16	TGTGCCAGCAGCTCCCCTAAAGGGGTGAAGACCTACGAGCAGTACTTC	CASSSPKGVKTYEQYF
.	TRBD1	TRBV6-5	TRBJ1-5	15	TGTGCCAGCAGCCGGACAGGGATGGGCAATCAGCCCCAGCATTTT	CASSRTGMGNQPQHF
.	.	TRBV27	TRBJ1-2	13	TGTGCCAGCAGTTCCCGGACTCTATATGGCTACACCTTC	CASSSRTLYGYTF